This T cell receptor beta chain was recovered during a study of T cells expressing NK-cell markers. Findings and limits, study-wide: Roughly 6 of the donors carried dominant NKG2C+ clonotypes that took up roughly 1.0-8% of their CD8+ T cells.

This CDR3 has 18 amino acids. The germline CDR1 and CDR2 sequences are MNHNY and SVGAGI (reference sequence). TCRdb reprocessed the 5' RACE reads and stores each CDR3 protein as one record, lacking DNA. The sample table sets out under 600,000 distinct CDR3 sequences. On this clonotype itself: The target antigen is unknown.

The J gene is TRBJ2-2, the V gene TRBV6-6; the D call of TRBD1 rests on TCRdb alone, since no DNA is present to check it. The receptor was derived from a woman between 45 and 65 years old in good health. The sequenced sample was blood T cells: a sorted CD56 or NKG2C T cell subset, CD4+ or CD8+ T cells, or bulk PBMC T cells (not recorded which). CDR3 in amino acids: CASSYSKGTDTNTGELFF.